A single sample is the source of the 13 T cell receptor beta chains below, sequenced in a study of T cells in Graves' hyperthyroidism and ophthalmopathy. Researchers amplified the TCR beta CDR3 regions from RNA transcripts. HTBI primers were the set used in a first-round RT-PCR of the TCR CDR3. TCRdb re-derived calls from the multiplex PCR reads in MiXCR, one entry per CDR3 protein. The table lists a few hundred thousand distinct CDR3 sequences, approximately 14% of them singletons. Sequenced material: blood. The receptor set was obtained from a woman aged 45-59 years with Graves' hyperthyroidism that later progressed to Graves' ophthalmopathy.

The genes are TRBV27 and TRBJ2-3, with 8 bases that match TRBD1. The CDR3 sequence is 15 residues long. V dropped 5 bases and J dropped 2; count of bases not matched to a gene: 6. CDR1 and CDR2 (germline): MNHEY, SMNVEV (reference sequence). This CDR3 reads CASSPYRGATDTQYF. In DNA form, the CDR3 reads TGTGCCAGCAGTCCCTACAGGGGGGCCACAGATACGCAGTATTTT.

This clonotype was picked up many times. CDR3 amino acids: CSPPRTSRLGWEGYTF. In DNA, the CDR3 is TGCAGTCCCCCCAGGACCTCGCGACTTGGATGGGAAGGCTACACCTTC. The rearrangement joins TRBV20-1 to TRBJ1-2; D is unresolved. CDR1 DFQATT and CDR2 SNEGSKA come from the germline V gene (reference sequence). CDR3 length: 16 amino acids. With 8 bases removed from V and 8 bases from J, the gap between germline ends came to 30 bases.

About this clonotype itself: A much larger clone is a single base away; this may be a read error. No conserved phenylalanine or tryptophan is present at the end of the CDR3, so a read error is the likely explanation. The CDR3, as DNA: TGTGCCAGCAGCGTAGGGGTGTGGGACAGGAGCTCCTACGAGCAGTACTCC. This codes for CASSVGVWDRSSYEQYS. The chain joins TRBV7-9 to TRBJ2-7; TRBD1 matches 8 bases. The germline V gene has CDR1 SEHNR and CDR2 FQNEAQ (reference sequence). Trimming at V came to 5 bases and at J to 0 bases, leaving 12 bases not matched to a gene. CDR3 length: 17 residues.

As regards this clonotype: An end of the junction does not agree with germline; a read error may underlie this. The chain employs TRBV20-1 and TRBJ2-5; 7 bases agree with TRBD1. The CDR3 length is 18 residues. The germline V gene encodes CDR1 DFQATT and CDR2 SNEGSKA (reference sequence). CDR3 DNA: TGCAGTGCCAGAGGGGGTTTAACCGGGACAGAAGGAAAAGAGACCCAGTACTTC. Protein: CSARGGLTGTEGKETQYF.

The table lists this clonotype with a count of one. The chain employs TRBV20-1 and TRBJ2-1; D ambiguous. The CDR3 length is 9 residues. The V gene's germline CDR1 is DFQATT and CDR2 SNEGSKA (reference sequence). In nucleotides, the CDR3 is TGCAGCCCAGGTGATGAGCAGTTCTTC. This sequence encodes CSPGDEQFF.

This clonotype came up many times. This chain joins TRBV10-3 and TRBJ1-1, with D unclear. V was shortened by 8 bases and J by 2 bases, with 12 bases between the two germline ends. The CDR3 is 13 amino acids. CDR1 is ENHRY and CDR2 is SYGVKD in the germline V gene. DNA of the CDR3: TGTGCCATCGCGGTAGGATTTAACACTGAAGCTTTCTTT. Its protein product is CAIAVGFNTEAFF.

The table lists this clonotype with a few counts. The chain joins TRBV19 to TRBJ2-5, with TRBD1 matching 7 bases. J was trimmed by 4 bases and V by 1 base; bases with no gene match: 6. The germline V gene encodes CDR1 LNHDA and CDR2 SQIVND (reference sequence). CDR3 length equals 15 residues. The CDR3 DNA reads as TGTGCCAGTAGTATAGCGAGGGGGCCGGGAGAGACCCAGTACTTC. Protein sequence: CASSIARGPGETQYF.

This clonotype turned up a few times. The chain is built from TRBV2 and TRBJ1-6, with no clear D. CDR1 SNHLY and CDR2 FYNNEI come from the germline V gene. V was shortened by 4 bases and J by 4 bases, with 5 bases between the two germline ends. This CDR3 has 13 amino acids. The CDR3: CASSAQYNSPLHF. For the CDR3, the DNA is TGTGCCAGCAGTGCCCAGTATAATTCACCCCTCCACTTT.

The chain uses TRBV5-6 and TRBJ1-3; D is possibly TRBD1 (5 bases). V gave up 4 bases and J gave up 2 bases, with 10 bases separating them. The CDR3 contains 14 residues. Germline V lookup: CDR1 SGHDT, CDR2 YYEEEE. CDR3 protein: CASSRRGTGNTIYF. In nucleotides, the CDR3 is TGTGCCAGCAGCCGGCGGGGGACTGGAAACACCATATATTTT.

The genes are TRBV20-1 and TRBJ1-2; D is perhaps TRBD1 (6 bases). CDR1 is DFQATT, CDR2 SNEGSKA, per germline (reference sequence). Trimming took off 6 bases at V and 3 bases at J, with 14 bases between the two ends. The CDR3 covers 13 residues. For the CDR3, the DNA is TGCAGTGCCCACGCCAGGGGAGACTATGGCTACACCTTC. It encodes CSAHARGDYGYTF.

In this sample, this clonotype turned up many times. The rearrangement uses TRBV6-8 and TRBJ1-1; TRBD1 aligns across 12 bases. The CDR3 is made up of 20 amino acids. The V gene's germline CDR1 is MNHGY and CDR2 SAAAGT. Germline trimming cut 7 bases from V and 5 bases from J; bases unmatched to any gene: 23. The CDR3, as DNA: TGTGCCAGCACGATCAAAATGCTCACCGGGACAGGGGGCGGGGAGACTGAAGCTTTCTTT. It yields the protein CASTIKMLTGTGGGETEAFF.

The chain uses TRBV29-1 and TRBJ2-1; perhaps TRBD1 as D (6 bases). Per germline, CDR1 SQVTM and CDR2 ANQGSEA. Trimming left V 3 bases short and J 15 bases short, with 12 bases between. The CDR3 has 10 amino acids. The CDR3 region is CSVDVGAGFF. The CDR3 DNA reads as TGCAGCGTTGACGTGGGGGCTGGGTTCTTC.

This clonotype was recorded a few times. The chain has TRBV7-2 and TRBJ2-5; 7 bases map to TRBD1. The V gene end was trimmed by 4 bases and the J gene end by 9 bases; junction bases not matched to a gene: 11. Germline V lookup: CDR1 SGHTA, CDR2 FQGNSA. CDR3 length: 14 residues. CDR3 protein: CASSSTRQGNAQYF. The CDR3, as DNA: TGTGCCAGCAGCTCAACCCGACAGGGAAACGCCCAGTACTTC.